This T cell receptor (beta chain) was sequenced during a study of blood T cell repertoires in COVID-19. In assigning cohorts, the study relied on participant-reported clinical history. Two negative PCRs, clearance, or symptom resolution characterized the recovered Cohort 3 donors. As processed by the authors: Reference gene primer amplification yielded estimated nucleated cell counts. The assay was immunoSEQ multiplex PCR, and TCRdb's table has in-frame clones only and misses some. That table supplies the V and J calls and clone size; D and trimming were determined from the DNA. Found here are almost 250,000 clones, around nine tenths of them singletons; the top ten hold roughly 1.6%. The length of the CDR3 is 13 residues. V was cut by 3 bases and J by 8 bases, with 11 bases left in between. The germline CDR1 and CDR2 sequences are LGHDT and YNNKEL (reference sequence).

The material sequenced was PBMCs or T cells enriched from blood (not recorded which). This rearrangement joins TRBV3-1 (or the pseudogene TRBV3-2) to TRBJ2-1, with a tentative D call TRBD2 (6 bases). This TCR was sampled from a woman aged 45-60 years who had recovered from COVID-19. Written as DNA, the CDR3 is TGTGCCAGCAGCCAGATTCGCGGGGATGAGCAGTTCTTC. Its translation: CASSQIRGDEQFF.